This is a list of T cell receptor beta chains from one sample in a study of persistence of HIV-infected CD4 T cells. Sequencing used immunoSEQ multiplex PCR; TCRdb keeps in-frame clones, though not all of them. Here the sample spans approximately 27,000 clones, around 80% being singletons. These receptors have no known antigen. The source material was CD4+ T cells sorted from PBMCs after roughly 20-hour stimulation, sampled from a patient who received antiretroviral therapy. The receptors were gathered from an adult woman with HIV who was CMV-seropositive. Each CDR3 is given with its conserved first and last residue. Each record gives: clone size, D gene, V gene, J gene, CDR3 DNA, CDR3 protein. A D gene is named only where the DNA matches it firmly. Clone size is shown for a subset of rows, as once, few, many or a class of expanded clone.

-	-	TRBV18	TRBJ1-1	TGTGCCAGCTCACCTCCGGACAAAGCTGAAGCTTTCTTT	CASSPPDKAEAFF
-	-	TRBV5-1	TRBJ1-1	TGCGCCAGCAGCTCGGGTCCGCAGAACACTGAAGCTTTCTTT	CASSSGPQNTEAFF
-	TRBD1	TRBV19	TRBJ2-2	TGTGCCAGTGCCCTTGACAGGGGGAACACCGGGGAGCTGTTTTTT	CASALDRGNTGELFF
-	-	TRBV10-3	TRBJ2-2	TGTGCCTCCAAGAAAGGATACGAGGCGAACACCGGGGAGCTGTTTTTT	CASKKGYEANTGELFF
-	-	TRBV6-1	TRBJ1-2	TGTGCCAGCAGTGAAAAGGGCTTGGCGGGCGGCTACACCTTC	CASSEKGLAGGYTF
-	-	TRBV19	TRBJ2-7	TGTGCCAGTAGAGACATCAGCTCCTACGAGCAGTACTTC	CASRDISSYEQYF
-	-	TRBV6-5	TRBJ1-2	TGTGCCAGCAGTTACTCTGGGCAGGGTCGTGGCTACACCTTC	CASSYSGQGRGYTF
few	-	TRBV9	TRBJ2-2	TGTGCCAGCAGCGCCCCACGAGGCAACACCCGGGAGCTGTTTTTT	CASSAPRGNTRELFF
-	-	TRBV2	TRBJ2-1	TGTGCCAACCAGGGGTGGCGCAGGGATGAGCAGTTCTTC	CANQGWRRDEQFF
-	-	TRBV3-1/TRBV3-2	TRBJ2-5	TGTGCCAGCAGCCAACAAGAGACCCAGTACTTC	CASSQQETQYF
-	-	TRBV10-3	TRBJ2-5	TGTGCCATCAGTGAGCAGGGGTGGGAGACCCAGTACTTC	CAISEQGWETQYF
few	-	TRBV2	TRBJ2-3	TGTGCCAGCAGGCAGGGAGTATCGAGCACAGATACGCAGTATTTT	CASRQGVSSTDTQYF
-	TRBD1	TRBV5-1	TRBJ1-1	TGCGCCAGCAGCGTGACAGGGGGCTGGGACACTGAAGCTTTCTTT	CASSVTGGWDTEAFF
few	-	TRBV19	TRBJ2-2	TGTGCCAGTAGTATAGATTTTGGGGGTGACACCGGGGAGCTGTTTTTT	CASSIDFGGDTGELFF
-	-	TRBV7-6	TRBJ1-3	TGTGCCAGCACCCTTAGCGTCGGGCTCTCTGGAAACACCATATATTTT	CASTLSVGLSGNTIYF
-	-	TRBV5-6	TRBJ1-1	TGTGCCAGCAGCTCCCCGGGTGCGACTGAAGCTTTCTTT	CASSSPGATEAFF
-	-	TRBV5-4	TRBJ1-2	TGTGCCAGCAGCTTGTGGGGCCGGGGGACCCTCTATGGCTACACCTTC	CASSLWGRGTLYGYTF
few	-	TRBV19	TRBJ1-4	TGTGCCTCCCGAGTAACGCCTGGCAGCCCGAATGAAAAACTGTTTTTT	CASRVTPGSPNEKLFF
-	-	TRBV7-9	TRBJ1-3	TGTGCCAGCAGCTTGGGGGGCTCTGGAAACACCATATATTTT	CASSLGGSGNTIYF
-	TRBD1	TRBV19	TRBJ1-1	TGTGCCAGTATGGGACAGGGGTACACTGAAGCTTTCTTT	CASMGQGYTEAFF
-	-	TRBV5-1	TRBJ2-3	TGCGCCAGCAGCTCCGGACAACCCTCAGATACGCAGTATTTT	CASSSGQPSDTQYF
once	-	TRBV6-5	TRBJ1-1	TGTGCCAGCAGTTACGCCAGACAGAGGAGTATTGAAGCTTTCTTT	CASSYARQRSIEAFF
-	-	TRBV5-6	TRBJ2-7	TGTGCCAGCAGCTTGGGACAGCTTTACGAGCAGTACTTC	CASSLGQLYEQYF
once	-	TRBV6-5	TRBJ2-7	TGTGCCAGCAGCCAGGGGGGCGTCTACGAGCAGTACTTC	CASSQGGVYEQYF
-	TRBD1	TRBV10-2	TRBJ2-7	TGCGCCAGCAGTGAGAATAGGGACAGGGCTATACCCTACGAGCAGTACTTC	CASSENRDRAIPYEQYF
-	-	TRBV29-1	TRBJ1-1	TGCAGCGTTGCGGCAGGGGATAGTGAAGCTTTCTTT	CSVAAGDSEAFF
once	TRBD1	TRBV5-4	TRBJ1-2	TGTGCCAGCAGCTTGGCTACAGGGGGCAGGGTCTATGGCTACACCTTC	CASSLATGGRVYGYTF
-	-	TRBV30	TRBJ1-1	TGTGCCTGGAGTACAGGGTTGTTGGACACTGAAGCTTTCTTT	CAWSTGLLDTEAFF
few	-	TRBV12-3/TRBV12-4	TRBJ1-1	TGTGCCAGCAGTTTAGACACGAACACTGAAGCTTTCTTT	CASSLDTNTEAFF
once	-	TRBV5-1	TRBJ1-2	TGCGCCAGCAGCCTCGAGGGGTTGGGCTATGGCTACACCTTC	CASSLEGLGYGYTF
-	-	TRBV5-1	TRBJ1-3	TGCGCCAGCAGCTTGCTTGAGAGTAGCTCTGGAAACACCATATATTTT	CASSLLESSSGNTIYF
-	-	TRBV6-5	TRBJ1-3	TGTGCCAGCAGCCCATGGGGGCGAAGTGGAAACACCATATATTTT	CASSPWGRSGNTIYF
-	-	TRBV4-1	TRBJ1-2	TGCGCCAGCAGCCAAGACGTGACTTATGGCTACACCTTC	CASSQDVTYGYTF
-	TRBD2	TRBV6-4	TRBJ2-1	TGTGCCAGCAGCGCGGGACTAAGCTCCTACAATGAGCAGTTCTTC	CASSAGLSSYNEQFF
-	TRBD1	TRBV5-4	TRBJ1-1	TGTGCCAGCAGCTTGGGACAGGGGGGATTCAACACTGAAGCTTTCTTT	CASSLGQGGFNTEAFF
-	TRBD2	TRBV6-5	TRBJ2-7	TGTGCCAGCAACCCGGGGGGGCCCGCGGGCGAGCAGTACTTC	CASNPGGPAGEQYF
-	-	TRBV5-4	TRBJ2-7	TGTGCCAGCAGCCTCCCCTCCTACGAGCAGTACTTC	CASSLPSYEQYF
-	TRBD1	TRBV2	TRBJ1-6	TGTGCCACCAGCCGGGACAGGTATAATTCACCCCTCCACTTT	CATSRDRYNSPLHF
-	-	TRBV7-9	TRBJ2-7	TGTGCCAGCAGCTTAGCAGGGATCTACGAGCAGTACTTC	CASSLAGIYEQYF
-	TRBD1	TRBV4-1	TRBJ1-4	TGCGCCAGCAGCCAACAACTGACAGGGGGTAATGAAAAACTGTTTTTT	CASSQQLTGGNEKLFF
-	-	TRBV5-1	TRBJ1-1	TGCGCCAGCAGCAATGGACAGAAAAACACTGAAGCTTTCTTT	CASSNGQKNTEAFF
-	TRBD1	TRBV7-2	TRBJ1-5	TGTGCCAGCAGTTCTTGGACAGGCGGCAATCAGCCCCAGCATTTT	CASSSWTGGNQPQHF